This record concerns one TCR beta chain sequence. These data are taken from a study of blood T cell repertoires in COVID-19. Looking at the study overall: PBMCs, B-cell-depleted T cells, or T cells provided the cDNA or gDNA that made up the material.

Data came from immunoSEQ multiplex PCR; TCRdb stores just in-frame clones and leaves some out. The sample consists of 250,000 to 350,000 clones, about four fifths of them appearing once. Germline V gives CDR1 KGHDR, CDR2 SFDVKD. With V trimmed by 5 bases and J by 5 bases, 8 bases remained unmatched. This CDR3 spans 15 amino acids. The receptor comes from a woman in her 50s with acute or convalescent COVID-19. The chain links TRBV24-1 to TRBJ2-5; 9 bases line up with TRBD1. Input material: peripheral blood. CDR3 sequence (DNA): TGTGCCACCAGTGGTTGGGACAGGGACGGGGAGACCCAGTACTTC. Protein sequence: CATSGWDRDGETQYF.